This T cell receptor (beta chain) is from a study of cytotoxic CD8 clonotypes in ibrutinib-treated CLL. Overall study: Partial response was seen in some 24 patients and complete response in 2; after median 68 months, approximately 14 stayed remitted, about twelve progressed.

The sequencing depth, 1 in 200,000 to 1 in 1 million T cells, was the target. Data came from immunoSEQ multiplex PCR; TCRdb stores just in-frame clones and leaves some out. The table shows some 200,000 clones, with around 70% occurring only once. Broader study findings: Contraction or stability on treatment was seen for public clonotypes, which were uncommon. Clonality at baseline surpassed age-matched healthy donors and tracked circulating CD8+ T-cell counts.

Remarks on this clone: Its matching antigen is unknown.

The specimen comprised PBMCs, sampled after 12 months of ibrutinib treatment. The sequence came from a human donor with chronic lymphocytic leukemia.

The CDR3 loop reads CASSQGVAGIRDGYTF. The CDR3, as DNA: TGCGCCAGCAGCCAAGGGGTGGCGGGGATAAGGGACGGCTACACCTTC. V is TRBV4-1 and J is TRBJ1-2; D may be TRBD1 (5 bases). Germline V lookup: CDR1 MGHRA, CDR2 YSYEKL. Trimming shortened V by 1 base and J by 8 bases, and 20 bases separated the two germline ends. This CDR3 contains 16 residues.